Listed below are T cell receptor beta chains from one sample, sequenced in a study of cytomegalovirus exposure and HLA in healthy donors. Data came from immunoSEQ multiplex PCR; TCRdb stores just in-frame clones and leaves some out. The sample shows 150,000 to 200,000 clones, 84% of them seen only once. The sequencing input was PBMCs. These receptors came from a man over 45 in good health and CMV-seropositive. Both conserved end residues are part of each CDR3. D genes are given only for firm matches. Not every row has a clone size; where given, it reads once, few, many or a size class.

TRBD1	TRBV19	TRBJ2-1	.	TGTGCCAGTAGTATCCGGGACAGCAACTCCTACAATGAGCAGTTCTTC	CASSIRDSNSYNEQFF
TRBD2	TRBV4-1	TRBJ2-5	.	TGCGCCAGCAGCCAAGGTATTAGCGGGGGAGAGACCCAGTACTTC	CASSQGISGGETQYF
.	TRBV19	TRBJ1-5	once	TGTGCCAGTAGTATGGGGGGAGAGCCCCAGCATTTT	CASSMGGEPQHF
.	TRBV28	TRBJ1-5	.	TGTGCCAGCAATCAAATAAGCAGGGAGGTCCAGCATTTT	CASNQISREVQHF
TRBD1	TRBV6-6	TRBJ2-7	.	TGTGCCAGCACCCGGGACAGGGACCACGAGCAGTACTTC	CASTRDRDHEQYF
TRBD1	TRBV11-2	TRBJ2-3	.	TGTGCCAGCAGCTTATCCGCAGGGGGCTGGACAGATACGCAGTATTTT	CASSLSAGGWTDTQYF
TRBD1	TRBV11-3	TRBJ2-3	.	TGTGCCAGCAGCTCGGGACAGGTAGAGGGTACGCAGTATTTT	CASSSGQVEGTQYF
.	TRBV12-5	TRBJ2-1	.	TGTGCTAGTGGTTCAAGCGGATACAATGAGCAGTTCTTC	CASGSSGYNEQFF
.	TRBV30	TRBJ2-5	.	TGTGCCTGGAGGTCGCGTACAGAAGAGACCCAGTACTTC	CAWRSRTEETQYF
TRBD1	TRBV5-4	TRBJ1-1	.	TGTGCCAGCAGCCGAGGCAGACAGGGGGCTGAAGCTTTCTTT	CASSRGRQGAEAFF
.	TRBV9	TRBJ2-1	.	TGTGCCAGCAGCGTAGAGGGCCGGGGAGACAATGAGCAGTTCTTC	CASSVEGRGDNEQFF
TRBD1	TRBV19	TRBJ2-7	.	TGTGCCAGTAGTATTACCGGGACAGGGGCGTACGAGCAGTACTTC	CASSITGTGAYEQYF
TRBD1	TRBV9	TRBJ1-1	.	TGTGCCAGCAGCGGGGACAGGCGGGGTGAAGCTTTCTTT	CASSGDRRGEAFF
TRBD2	TRBV7-2	TRBJ2-1	.	TGTGCCAGCGGGCCGAGGCTAGCGGGAGCCAATGAGCAGTTCTTC	CASGPRLAGANEQFF
TRBD2	TRBV9	TRBJ2-2	.	TGTGCCAGCAGCGCCGACGGGGGACTAGCGGGGGGCCTGAACACCGGGGAGCTGTTTTTT	CASSADGGLAGGLNTGELFF
TRBD2	TRBV4-1	TRBJ2-1	.	TGCGCCAGCAGCATAGCGCGCGGGGGGGAGCAGTTCTTC	CASSIARGGEQFF
.	TRBV11-3	TRBJ2-3	.	TGTGCCAGCGGGTTGGACTTTCCAGATACGCAGTATTTT	CASGLDFPDTQYF
.	TRBV2	TRBJ1-5	.	TGTGCCAGCAGAATGGGAGGTCAGCCCCAGCATTTT	CASRMGGQPQHF
TRBD1	TRBV2	TRBJ1-1	.	TGTGCCAGCAAGGACAGGGGGGAGATGGAAGCTTTCTTT	CASKDRGEMEAFF
.	TRBV2	TRBJ2-3	.	TGTGCCAGCAGTGAAGCACCGGGGTTAACAGATACGCAGTATTTT	CASSEAPGLTDTQYF
.	TRBV29-1	TRBJ2-5	.	TGCAGCTCCCGCGGGCAAGAGACCCAGTACTTC	CSSRGQETQYF
.	TRBV5-1	TRBJ2-2	.	TGCGCCAGCAGCAGGGGCACCGGGGAGCTGTTTTTT	CASSRGTGELFF
.	TRBV4-2	TRBJ1-2	.	TGTGCCAGCAGCCAAGGGGGGGGGCTTAACTATGGCTACACCTTC	CASSQGGGLNYGYTF
.	TRBV5-5	TRBJ1-2	.	TGTGCCAGCAGCTTGGCGAGCGTCAATTCTATGGTTGGCTACACCTTC	CASSLASVNSMVGYTF
.	TRBV5-6	TRBJ1-1	.	TGTGCCAGCAGCCGACCTCGTACAGGGCAAGCTTTCTTT	CASSRPRTGQAFF
.	TRBV5-6	TRBJ1-5	.	TGTGCCTGGCGTCCGGGTCCCACTACGACGGCCGGTGTTCAGCCCCAGCATTTT	CAWRPGPTTTAGVQPQHF
TRBD1	TRBV5-1	TRBJ2-1	.	TGCGCCAGCAGCGCTCGGGACAGTACAGACAATGAGCAGTTCTTC	CASSARDSTDNEQFF
.	TRBV19	TRBJ1-1	.	TGTGCCAGTAGTATCCGAGGGAACGGGGCTTTCTTT	CASSIRGNGAFF
.	TRBV6-4	TRBJ1-2	.	TGTGCCAGCAGTGACTCGGCTGGCTATGGCTACACCTTC	CASSDSAGYGYTF
.	TRBV5-1	TRBJ1-1	once	TGCGCCAGCAGCTTGGGATTTCAGATCACTGAAGCTTTCTTT	CASSLGFQITEAFF
.	TRBV19	TRBJ2-7	.	TGTGCCAGTAGTACCCAACCGACAGTAGCCTACGAGCAGTACTTC	CASSTQPTVAYEQYF